One sample yielded the 21 T cell receptor beta chains listed below, sequenced in a study of T cells in Graves' hyperthyroidism and ophthalmopathy. The source material, RNA transcripts, was used to amplify TCR beta CDR3 regions. With the HTBI primer set, the TCR CDR3 went through a first round of RT-PCR. TCRdb re-derived calls from the multiplex PCR reads in MiXCR, one entry per CDR3 protein. The sample yields around 580,000 distinct CDR3 sequences, roughly 17% seen once. The sample comprised blood. These receptors all come from a woman between 18 and 30 years old with Graves' hyperthyroidism.

V and J are TRBV6-1 and TRBJ1-1, with D possibly matching TRBD1 (6 bases). Germline CDR1 and CDR2: MNHNS and SASEGT. Trimming removed 8 bases from V and 1 base from J, with 11 bases in between. The CDR3 has 13 residues. The CDR3 nucleotides are TGTGCCAGCGTCAGGACAGCGAACACTGAAGCTTTCTTT. It translates to CASVRTANTEAFF.

The rearrangement uses TRBV14 and TRBJ1-2; 9 bases fit TRBD1. This CDR3 region has 16 residues. Germline V CDR1 and CDR2: SGHDN, FVKESK. Trimming at V came to 1 base and at J to 6 bases, leaving 9 bases not matched to a gene. CDR3 sequence (DNA): TGTGCCAGCAGCCAAGTCGCCGGGACAGGGAGGGATGGCTACACCTTC. Translated: CASSQVAGTGRDGYTF.

This clonotype appeared a few times. The chain has TRBV7-9 and TRBJ2-7; possibly TRBD1 or TRBD2 for D (5 bases each). V lost 0 bases and J lost 3, with 12 bases in between. The CDR3 length is 15 residues. The germline V gene encodes CDR1 SEHNR and CDR2 FQNEAQ (reference sequence). DNA of the CDR3: TGTGCCAGCAGCTTAGCGGGACCTAATTTCTACGAGCAGTACTTC. It codes for CASSLAGPNFYEQYF.

The V call is TRBV6-7, the J call TRBJ1-5; no firm D call. TRBV6-7 is sorted into the ORF group, with uncertain function. The germline V and J ends were trimmed by 5 bases and 0 bases, with 11 bases remaining between them. The CDR3 consists of 15 residues. The chain's CDR3 is CASSPDIYSNQPQHF. In DNA, the CDR3 is TGTGCCAGCAGTCCCGACATATATAGCAATCAGCCCCAGCATTTT.

This clonotype has a count of ten or more. This chain joins TRBV3-1 and TRBJ2-1, with 12 bases that match TRBD2. Germline trimming cut 2 bases from V and 9 bases from J; bases unmatched to any gene: 5. The CDR3 totals 15 residues. Germline V gives CDR1 LGHDT, CDR2 YNNKEL (reference sequence). The CDR3 DNA is TGTGCCAGCAGCCAACCGGGACTAGCGGGTTCTGAGCAGTTCTTC. Translated, it gives CASSQPGLAGSEQFF.

This clonotype was counted many times. The chain links TRBV20-1 to TRBJ1-4; weak D call: TRBD1 (5 bases). Trimming left V 5 bases short and J 10 bases short, with 17 bases between. This CDR3 comprises 13 residues. CDR1 is DFQATT and CDR2 is SNEGSKA in the germline V gene (reference sequence). CDR3 nucleotide sequence: TGCAGTGCTGAAGGGGAGGATTCAGGAAAACTGTTTTTT. Translated: CSAEGEDSGKLFF.

This clonotype was counted ten times or more. The chain couples TRBV5-1 to TRBJ2-3, with TRBD2 identical over 7 bases. The ends lost 4 bases at V and 7 bases at J; junction bases unmatched: 12. CDR3 length equals 15 residues. Germline V lookup: CDR1 SGHRS, CDR2 YFSETQ. The CDR3 nucleotides read TGCGCCAGCAGCACGACTAGCAGGGAACGCCATACGCAGTATTTT. Protein product: CASSTTSRERHTQYF.

The chain is built from TRBV7-8 and TRBJ2-6, with D perhaps given as TRBD1 or TRBD2 (5 bases each). Trimming shortened V by 6 bases and J by 0 bases, and 18 bases separated the two germline ends. Germline assignment: CDR1 SGHVS and CDR2 FQNEAQ. The CDR3 is 18 residues long. DNA of the CDR3: TGTGCCAGCAGTTACAATCGGGACCATAGCTCTGGGGCCAACGTCCTGACTTTC. Translated, it gives CASSYNRDHSSGANVLTF. Complete variable domain (other parts from reference TRBV7-8 and TRBJ2-6): GAGVSQSPRYKVAKRGQDVALRCDPISGHVSLFWYQQALGQGPEFLTYFQNEAQLDKSGLPSDRFFAERPEGSVSTLKIQRTQQEDSAVYLCASSYNRDHSSGANVLTFGAGSRLTVL.

This clonotype turned up a few times. Here the CDR3 DNA reads TGTGCCACCAGTGATCTATCGCCCGGGACAGGGGGCAATGAGCAGTTCTTC. It is translated as CATSDLSPGTGGNEQFF. The chain employs TRBV24-1 and TRBJ2-1, with 11 nucleotides matching TRBD1. Germline CDR1 is KGHDR and CDR2 is SFDVKD. This CDR3 has 17 amino acids. V lost 3 bases and J lost 6; bases outside the gene matches: 9.

In this sample, this clonotype turned up many times. The chain combines TRBV20-1 with TRBJ1-1; TRBD1 matches at 7 bases. Germline V CDR1 and CDR2: DFQATT, SNEGSKA (reference sequence). The V and J ends lost 3 bases and 0 bases, in that order; junction bases with no gene match: 4. The CDR3 spans 14 residues. CDR3 amino acids: CSARAGGMNTEAFF. The CDR3 bases are TGCAGTGCTAGGGCAGGGGGAATGAACACTGAAGCTTTCTTT.

This clonotype was detected ten times or more. This rearrangement joins TRBV7-9 to TRBJ2-5; D gene unclear. The CDR3 has 14 residues. The V end was cut by 1 base, the J end by 0 bases, with 6 bases between. Germline V gene data show CDR1 as SEHNR and CDR2 as FQNEAQ (reference sequence). In nucleotides, the CDR3 is TGTGCCAGCAGCTTAGTGGCGGACCAAGAGACCCAGTACTTC. Translated, it gives CASSLVADQETQYF. The complete variable domain, with remaining parts taken from reference TRBV7-9 and TRBJ2-5, reads DTGVSQNPRHKITKRGQNVTFRCDPISEHNRLYWYRQTLGQGPEFLTYFQNEAQLEKSRLLSDRFSAERPKGSFSTLEIQRTEQGDSAMYLCASSLVADQETQYFGPGTRLLVL.

The chain links TRBV5-1 to TRBJ2-3; 10 bases match TRBD2. J lost 1 base, V lost 4 bases, and 12 bases had no gene match. The CDR3 length is 18 residues. The germline V gene has CDR1 SGHRS and CDR2 YFSETQ. The CDR3 bases are TGCGCCAGCAGCCTCGGACTAGCGGCTTGGGGGGGCACAGATACGCAGTATTTT. Residues: CASSLGLAAWGGTDTQYF.

This clonotype was counted many times. The chain carries TRBV29-1 and TRBJ2-5; no definite D call. The CDR3 has 11 amino acids. Trimming pared 7 bases from V and 5 bases from J, leaving 11 bases between. Germline CDR1 and CDR2: SQVTM and ANQGSEA. In DNA form, the CDR3 reads TGCAGCGCAGGCATCTCGGAGACCCAGTACTTC. It codes for CSAGISETQYF.

This clonotype came up a few times. The rearrangement links TRBV7-9 to TRBJ2-4, with 8 positions matching TRBD1. Per germline, CDR1 SEHNR and CDR2 FQNEAQ (reference sequence). The J segment lost 6 bases and the V segment lost 4 bases, leaving 5 bases of the junction unmatched. There are 14 residues in the CDR3. This CDR3 is CASSSGTGINIQYF. CDR3 coding DNA: TGTGCCAGCAGCTCTGGGACAGGCATAAACATTCAGTACTTC.

J is TRBJ1-1 and V is TRBV10-2; tentatively, D is TRBD1 (5 bases). V lost 0 bases, J lost 3 bases, and 8 bases lay in between. Germline values: CDR1 WSHSY, CDR2 SAAADI. The CDR3 is 14 amino acids. The CDR3 spells CASSESTEYTEAFF. CDR3 coding DNA: TGCGCCAGCAGTGAGTCGACAGAGTACACTGAAGCTTTCTTT.

This clonotype was detected ten times or more. An end of the junction differs from the germline gene, which may be a read error. The gene calls are TRBV11-2 and TRBJ2-3, with D perhaps TRBD2 (5 bases). The CDR3 extends over 18 amino acids. CDR1 is SGHAT and CDR2 is FQNNGV in the germline V gene. CDR3 sequence (DNA): TGTGCCAGCAGCCTAGAGTACCCCCGACTACAATCCACAGATACGCAGTATTTT. It yields the protein CASSLEYPRLQSTDTQYF. Filled out from reference TRBV11-2 and TRBJ2-3, the complete variable domain reads EAGVAQSPRYKIIEKRQSVAFWCNPISGHATLYWYQQILGQGPKLLIQFQNNGVVDDSQLPKDRFSAERLKGVDSTLKIQPAKLEDSAVYLCASSLEYPRLQSTDTQYFGPGTRLTVL.

The rearrangement joins TRBV10-3 to TRBJ2-7; TRBD2 might be the D (5 bases). V was clipped by 8 bases and J by 4 bases, with 9 bases between them. The V gene's germline CDR1 is ENHRY and CDR2 SYGVKD. The CDR3 extends over 11 amino acids. DNA for the CDR3: TGTGCCATCCGGGGTGGGTACGAGCAGTACTTC. It specifies CAIRGGYEQYF.

This clonotype was counted many times. The rearrangement uses TRBV12-3 or TRBV12-4 and TRBJ1-1; 10 nucleotides agree with TRBD1. The CDR3 spans 18 residues. V was clipped by 6 bases and J by 0 bases; unmatched bases: 13. The CDR3 spells CASSPFRDRGIMNTEAFF. The CDR3 DNA sequence: TGTGCCAGCAGCCCTTTCCGGGACAGGGGAATTATGAACACTGAAGCTTTCTTT.

In DNA, the CDR3 is TGTGCCAGTAGTAGAGCGGGAGGGCCGAGAGATACGCAGTATTTT. It translates to CASSRAGGPRDTQYF. This chain joins TRBV25-1 and TRBJ2-3; 10 bases map to TRBD2. The CDR3 has 15 amino acids. The germline gives CDR1 MGHDK, CDR2 SYGVNS. Unmatched junction bases numbered 11, after V lost 9 bases and J lost 5 bases.

A few counts support this clonotype. This CDR3 is CASSALGDSGNTIYF. Here the CDR3 DNA reads TGTGCCAGCAGCGCCCTGGGGGACAGTGGAAACACCATATATTTT. The chain recombines TRBV9 with TRBJ1-3; 7 bases align to TRBD1. The V segment lost 3 bases and the J segment 3 bases; nucleotides outside the gene matches: 6. Germline values: CDR1 SGDLS, CDR2 YYNGEE. The CDR3 is 15 residues long.

At least ten counts were recorded for this clonotype. The chain has TRBV12-3 or TRBV12-4 and TRBJ1-1; no clear D. Between the trimmed V and J ends, which lost 3 bases and 0 bases, there was a span of 11 bases. The CDR3 covers 15 residues. In nucleotides, the CDR3 is TGTGCCAGCAGTTTCGCAGGAAGATTGAACACTGAAGCTTTCTTT. It codes for CASSFAGRLNTEAFF.